The clone carrying this T cell receptor (beta chain) has only a few counts. The target antigen is unknown. All of the isolated RNA was reverse transcribed, so expressed TCRB transcripts were sequenced. Generated by immunoSEQ multiplex PCR, the TCRdb table keeps only in-frame clones and is missing some. Of over 150,000 clones in the sample, approximately 13% were seen once. Germline V gene lookup returns CDR1 MDHEN and CDR2 SYDVKM. CDR3 length equals 15 residues. V lost 5 bases and J lost 5, with 19 bases in between. The data derive from a study of beta chain features in type 1 diabetes. General study findings and limits: Lower insertion and higher deletion counts appeared at VDJ junctions in type 1 diabetes patients. Overrepresentation of cells with high TCR expression could result from cDNA sequencing. Compared to healthy donors, patients appeared to have naive, central memory and Treg TCRB repertoires that were more alike.

Staining for CD45RO/CCR7/CD25/CD127/CD95/CD27 allowed sorting of CD4+ naive, central memory, regulatory and stem cell-like memory cells. Source material: central memory CD4+ T cells from blood. This TCR was sampled from a woman under 30 in good health. The rearrangement links TRBV28 to TRBJ2-7; weak D call: TRBD1 (6 bases). The CDR3 nucleotides read TGTGCCAGCAGTCCCCCCCTTAGGGGGAGCGACGAGCAGTACTTC. It yields the protein CASSPPLRGSDEQYF.